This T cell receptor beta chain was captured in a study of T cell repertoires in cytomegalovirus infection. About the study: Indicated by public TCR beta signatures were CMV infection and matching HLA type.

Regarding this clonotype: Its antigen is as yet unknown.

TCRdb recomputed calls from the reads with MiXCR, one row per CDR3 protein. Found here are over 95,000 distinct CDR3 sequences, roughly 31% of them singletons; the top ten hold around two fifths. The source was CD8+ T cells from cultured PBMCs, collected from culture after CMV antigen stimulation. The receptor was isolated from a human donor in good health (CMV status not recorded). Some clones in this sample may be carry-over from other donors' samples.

The CDR3 region has the DNA TGCGCCAGCCCTTTCAACCCGACAGACAACTCCTACGAGCAGTACTTC. Translation: CASPFNPTDNSYEQYF. The chain joins TRBV23-1 to TRBJ2-7, with TRBD1 as a possible D gene (5 bases). TRBV23-1 is classed as an ORF, of uncertain function. Trimming shortened V by 8 bases and J by 0 bases, and 20 bases separated the two germline ends. The CDR3 runs 16 residues.